Following are 2 T cell receptor beta chains from one sample sequenced in a study of blood T cell repertoires in COVID-19. Assay used: immunoSEQ multiplex PCR; TCRdb lists only in-frame clones, some missing. The table records about 130,000 clones, around 73% of them present only once. Sequenced sample: peripheral blood. All receptors derive from a man in his 60s who had recovered from COVID-19.

This clone was seen more than once but under ten times. The chain uses TRBV7-2 and TRBJ2-3; D uncertain. This CDR3 contains 14 residues. V was cut by 3 bases and J by 2 bases, with 9 bases left in between. CDR1 is SGHTA and CDR2 is FQGNSA in the germline V gene. CDR3: CASSFNRFTDTQYF. The CDR3 DNA is TGTGCCAGCAGCTTTAACAGATTCACAGATACGCAGTATTTT.

The chain is built from TRBV18 and TRBJ2-7, with 9 bases aligning to TRBD1. Trimming removed 3 bases from V and 5 bases from J; junction bases left unmatched: 11. Germline V gene lookup returns CDR1 KGHSH and CDR2 LQKENI. CDR3 length: 16 amino acids. The CDR3 DNA follows: TGTGCCAGCTCACCCGCAAAAGTCGGGACAGGGAACGAGCAGTACTTC. Protein product: CASSPAKVGTGNEQYF.